These T cell receptor beta chains were read from a single sample in a study of identical twins. TCRdb reprocessed the 5' RACE reads via MiXCR and lists one record per CDR3 protein. Here the sample spans a few hundred thousand distinct CDR3 sequences, 20% to 30% being singletons. This sample was also put to use in a study of T cells expressing NK-cell markers.

Material for sequencing was CD4+ T cells sorted from blood. These receptors were obtained from a woman under 30 in good health. The CDR3 runs from the conserved cysteine through the conserved F or W.

v_gene	j_gene	CDR3aa
TRBV29-1	TRBJ1-4	CSAEGSGPNEKLFF
TRBV30	TRBJ2-5	CAWSGQGIETQYF
TRBV7-7	TRBJ1-1	CASSLAMSCDTEAFF
TRBV5-1	TRBJ2-1	CASSLVGVAGNEQFF
TRBV20-1	TRBJ2-1	CSAEGQGNEQFF
TRBV5-1	TRBJ1-1	CASRKGFTNTEAFF
TRBV6-5	TRBJ2-1	CASSYANEQFF
TRBV11-2	TRBJ1-2	CASSSDGQERLYGYTF
TRBV12-3/TRBV12-4	TRBJ2-1	CASNFGNYNEQFF
TRBV12-3/TRBV12-4	TRBJ2-2	CASSSGQATRGTGELFF
TRBV6-5	TRBJ1-2	CASSSGKYGYTF
TRBV7-2	TRBJ2-3	CASSLRGGGGADTQYF
TRBV7-9	TRBJ1-1	CASSLLLGGGITEAFF
TRBV27	TRBJ2-7	CASSLYGGQTYEQYF
TRBV18	TRBJ2-3	CASSEDRGTDTQYF
TRBV9	TRBJ2-3	CASSARLAGVADTQYF
TRBV12-3/TRBV12-4	TRBJ2-7	CASSWTSGRAEQYF
TRBV29-1	TRBJ2-1	CSVDLDSVSYNEQFF
TRBV5-6	TRBJ2-5	CASSFASGGSQTQYF
TRBV5-1	TRBJ2-1	CASRAGALRSYNEQFF
TRBV5-6	TRBJ2-5	CASSSHNLGTQYF
TRBV5-6	TRBJ2-1	CASSLGTSPDNEQFF
TRBV5-1	TRBJ1-4	CASSPTGQRNEKLFF
TRBV7-9	TRBJ1-4	CASSFISSRANEKLFF
TRBV9	TRBJ2-7	CASSGSGTTRYEQYF
TRBV20-1	TRBJ2-7	CSASPAGWIYEQYF
TRBV5-1	TRBJ2-1	CASSLEGAATYNEQFF
TRBV3-1	TRBJ1-6	CASSQGRDPPLHF
TRBV5-1	TRBJ2-2	CASSSDPGGELFF
TRBV12-3/TRBV12-4	TRBJ2-1	CASSPDSGNEQFF
TRBV5-1	TRBJ2-1	CASSLDGRVGFYEQFF
TRBV7-9	TRBJ1-1	CASSLVRLNTEAFF
TRBV10-3	TRBJ2-3	CATKGSSGRALDTQYF
TRBV11-3	TRBJ2-2	CASTRGPNTGELFF
TRBV5-5	TRBJ2-7	CASSRGLPSYEQYF
TRBV7-9	TRBJ2-2	CASSFGATGELFF
TRBV12-3/TRBV12-4	TRBJ2-3	CASTNRDTDTQYF
TRBV7-9	TRBJ1-1	CASSLEGTLRAFF
TRBV20-1	TRBJ1-1	CSARRVSTEAFF